These T cell receptor beta chains were read from a single sample in a study of blood T cell repertoires in COVID-19. Profiled with immunoSEQ multiplex PCR; TCRdb holds only in-frame clones, not every one. The sample holds over 200,000 clones; less than 85% are singletons and the top ten take under 2%. Material for sequencing was PBMCs or T cells enriched from blood (not recorded which). The receptors come from a man aged 60 to 69 who had recovered from COVID-19. Both conserved end residues are part of each CDR3. Each record gives: J gene, D gene, clone size, V gene, CDR3 DNA, CDR3 protein. A D gene is named only where the DNA matches it firmly. Where a row states a size, it is once, few, many or the class of an expanded clone; other rows omit it.

J gene: TRBJ1-4; D gene: .; clone size: .; V gene: TRBV7-9; CDR3 DNA: TGTGCCAGCAGCTTCAGACAGGCAAATGAAAAACTGTTTTTT; CDR3 protein: CASSFRQANEKLFF
J gene: TRBJ2-1; D gene: .; clone size: .; V gene: TRBV14; CDR3 DNA: TGTGCCAGCAGCCAAGACAGGTTCTACAATGAGCAGTTCTTC; CDR3 protein: CASSQDRFYNEQFF
J gene: TRBJ2-1; D gene: TRBD2; clone size: .; V gene: TRBV11-1; CDR3 DNA: TGTGCCAGCAGCTTAGGACTAGCGGGATTCCTTGAGCAGTTCTTC; CDR3 protein: CASSLGLAGFLEQFF
J gene: TRBJ1-2; D gene: TRBD1; clone size: few; V gene: TRBV6-2/TRBV6-3; CDR3 DNA: TGTGCCAGCAGCCGGGACAGGGGAGCGGATGGCTACACCTTC; CDR3 protein: CASSRDRGADGYTF
J gene: TRBJ1-1; D gene: TRBD1; clone size: .; V gene: TRBV19; CDR3 DNA: TGTGCCAGTAGGGGCCGGGACAGGGAACTAGAAGCTTTCTTT; CDR3 protein: CASRGRDRELEAFF
J gene: TRBJ1-2; D gene: .; clone size: .; V gene: TRBV19; CDR3 DNA: TGTGCCAGTAGTACAACACAGGGCCTCGGCTACACCTTC; CDR3 protein: CASSTTQGLGYTF
J gene: TRBJ1-1; D gene: TRBD1; clone size: .; V gene: TRBV7-3; CDR3 DNA: TGTGCCAGCAGCTCGACAGGGGGCAAGAACACTGAAGCTTTCTTT; CDR3 protein: CASSSTGGKNTEAFF
J gene: TRBJ1-2; D gene: TRBD1; clone size: .; V gene: TRBV18; CDR3 DNA: TGTGCCAGCTCACCAAGACAGGGCGATGGCTACACCTTC; CDR3 protein: CASSPRQGDGYTF
J gene: TRBJ2-2; D gene: TRBD1; clone size: .; V gene: TRBV27; CDR3 DNA: TGTGCCAGCAGTCGGGACAGGGGGCGTTCCGGGGAGCTGTTTTTT; CDR3 protein: CASSRDRGRSGELFF
J gene: TRBJ2-7; D gene: TRBD1; clone size: .; V gene: TRBV19; CDR3 DNA: TGTGCCAGTAGTATCCCGGACAGGGGGGACGAGCAGTACTTC; CDR3 protein: CASSIPDRGDEQYF
J gene: TRBJ1-2; D gene: .; clone size: few; V gene: TRBV7-8; CDR3 DNA: TGTGCCAGCAGCTTAGCGCGACGACAGCTTAGATCTAACTATGGCTACACCTTC; CDR3 protein: CASSLARRQLRSNYGYTF
J gene: TRBJ1-6; D gene: TRBD1; clone size: .; V gene: TRBV4-1; CDR3 DNA: TGCGCCAGCAGCTGGGACAGTTCTTCACCCCTCCACTTT; CDR3 protein: CASSWDSSSPLHF
J gene: TRBJ2-3; D gene: .; clone size: .; V gene: TRBV2; CDR3 DNA: TGTGCCAGCAGTGGTGTGGGGCAAACAGATACGCAGTATTTT; CDR3 protein: CASSGVGQTDTQYF
J gene: TRBJ1-1; D gene: TRBD1; clone size: .; V gene: TRBV10-3; CDR3 DNA: TGTGCCATCAGCCAAGGGACAGGGAACACTGAAGCTTTCTTT; CDR3 protein: CAISQGTGNTEAFF
J gene: TRBJ2-3; D gene: .; clone size: .; V gene: TRBV7-9; CDR3 DNA: TGTGCCAGCAGTACCCGGGGGAAGGGCACAGATACGCAGTATTTT; CDR3 protein: CASSTRGKGTDTQYF
J gene: TRBJ2-5; D gene: .; clone size: .; V gene: TRBV30; CDR3 DNA: TGTGCCTGGAGTTCCGGGGGACAAGAGACCCAGTACTTC; CDR3 protein: CAWSSGGQETQYF
J gene: TRBJ1-3; D gene: .; clone size: .; V gene: TRBV19; CDR3 DNA: TGTGCCAGTAGTATCGGAGATTCCTCTGGAAACACCATATATTTT; CDR3 protein: CASSIGDSSGNTIYF
J gene: TRBJ2-5; D gene: .; clone size: .; V gene: TRBV6-2/TRBV6-3; CDR3 DNA: TGTGCCAGCAGTTTGCGACCCGCCGGGGAGACCCAGTACTTC; CDR3 protein: CASSLRPAGETQYF
J gene: TRBJ1-2; D gene: TRBD1; clone size: .; V gene: TRBV29-1; CDR3 DNA: TGCAGCGTTGAAGAGCCCTTAACAGGGGGCGCCCGACGCACCTTC; CDR3 protein: CSVEEPLTGGARRTF
J gene: TRBJ1-5; D gene: .; clone size: once; V gene: TRBV21-1; CDR3 DNA: TGTGCCAGCAACGGGAGGCCGCCTAGCAATCAGCCCCAGCATTTT; CDR3 protein: CASNGRPPSNQPQHF
J gene: TRBJ1-2; D gene: .; clone size: .; V gene: TRBV6-2/TRBV6-3; CDR3 DNA: TGTGCCAGCAGTTACCCCCGAGATGGCTACACCTTC; CDR3 protein: CASSYPRDGYTF
J gene: TRBJ1-5; D gene: .; clone size: .; V gene: TRBV7-3; CDR3 DNA: TGTGCCAGCAGCTCCTCACCTCAGGCCCGACACTTTAGCAATCAGCCCCAGCATTTT; CDR3 protein: CASSSSPQARHFSNQPQHF
J gene: TRBJ2-5; D gene: TRBD1; clone size: few; V gene: TRBV3-1/TRBV3-2; CDR3 DNA: TGTGCCAGCAGCCAAGATTTGGCGGGACAGGGTGCCGAGACCCAGTACTTC; CDR3 protein: CASSQDLAGQGAETQYF
J gene: TRBJ2-3; D gene: TRBD2; clone size: .; V gene: TRBV13; CDR3 DNA: TGTGCCAGCAGCTTATCGGCGGGGGAGGGCACAGATACGCAGTATTTT; CDR3 protein: CASSLSAGEGTDTQYF
J gene: TRBJ1-6; D gene: TRBD1; clone size: .; V gene: TRBV5-6; CDR3 DNA: TGTGCCAGCAGCTTCGGACAGGGCTCCTATAATTCACCCCTCCACTTT; CDR3 protein: CASSFGQGSYNSPLHF
J gene: TRBJ2-7; D gene: .; clone size: .; V gene: TRBV6-5; CDR3 DNA: TGTGCCAGCAGCACAGACTACGAGCAGTACTTC; CDR3 protein: CASSTDYEQYF
J gene: TRBJ1-4; D gene: TRBD1; clone size: .; V gene: TRBV19; CDR3 DNA: TGTGCCAGTAGTACACAACGGACAGGAGGTAATGAAAAACTGTTTTTT; CDR3 protein: CASSTQRTGGNEKLFF
J gene: TRBJ2-1; D gene: .; clone size: .; V gene: TRBV6-5; CDR3 DNA: TGTGCCAGCAGTTACTCGACTGGGCGGGTCTACAATGAGCAGTTCTTC; CDR3 protein: CASSYSTGRVYNEQFF
J gene: TRBJ1-1; D gene: .; clone size: .; V gene: TRBV12-3/TRBV12-4; CDR3 DNA: TGTGCCAGCAGCCTGACGGGTAACACTGAAGCTTTCTTT; CDR3 protein: CASSLTGNTEAFF
J gene: TRBJ1-2; D gene: .; clone size: .; V gene: TRBV14; CDR3 DNA: TGTGCCAGCAGCCAAGAGCCTGGCTTTGGTGGCTACACCTTC; CDR3 protein: CASSQEPGFGGYTF
J gene: TRBJ2-2; D gene: TRBD2; clone size: .; V gene: TRBV11-3; CDR3 DNA: TGTGCCAGCAGCTTAGTCAGCCCGGGGGGACGAACCGGGGAGCTGTTTTTT; CDR3 protein: CASSLVSPGGRTGELFF
J gene: TRBJ1-4; D gene: .; clone size: .; V gene: TRBV9; CDR3 DNA: TGTGCCAGCAGCGCATCTAATAATGAAAAACTGTTTTTT; CDR3 protein: CASSASNNEKLFF
J gene: TRBJ1-2; D gene: .; clone size: .; V gene: TRBV7-2; CDR3 DNA: TGTGCCAGCAGCCTGGCCGGGAGAAGTGGCTACACCTTC; CDR3 protein: CASSLAGRSGYTF
J gene: TRBJ2-7; D gene: .; clone size: .; V gene: TRBV19; CDR3 DNA: TGTGCCAGTAGTATACGGATGGGGCTGGGGGAGCAGTACTTC; CDR3 protein: CASSIRMGLGEQYF
J gene: TRBJ2-3; D gene: .; clone size: .; V gene: TRBV18; CDR3 DNA: TGTGCCAGCTCACGCTCCTTTAGCCCAGATACGCAGTATTTT; CDR3 protein: CASSRSFSPDTQYF
J gene: TRBJ2-3; D gene: TRBD2; clone size: .; V gene: TRBV15; CDR3 DNA: TGTGCCACCAGCAGAGTCGGAGGGACTAGCTTAACTACGCAGTATTTT; CDR3 protein: CATSRVGGTSLTTQYF
J gene: TRBJ2-7; D gene: TRBD1; clone size: .; V gene: TRBV19; CDR3 DNA: TGTGCCAGTAGTGAACAGGGGGAGACTTACGAGCAGTACTTC; CDR3 protein: CASSEQGETYEQYF
J gene: TRBJ1-6; D gene: TRBD1; clone size: .; V gene: TRBV4-3; CDR3 DNA: TGCGCCAGCAGCCGTCTTCGGACAGGGTATAATTCACCCCTCCACTTT; CDR3 protein: CASSRLRTGYNSPLHF
J gene: TRBJ2-1; D gene: .; clone size: .; V gene: TRBV7-9; CDR3 DNA: TGTGCCAGCAGCTTGGAGGGGTCCTACAATGAGCAGTTCTTC; CDR3 protein: CASSLEGSYNEQFF
J gene: TRBJ2-3; D gene: .; clone size: .; V gene: TRBV4-3; CDR3 DNA: TGCGCCAGCAGCCAAGGTCCCAGTTCTAGCACAGATACGCAGTATTTT; CDR3 protein: CASSQGPSSSTDTQYF
J gene: TRBJ1-1; D gene: .; clone size: .; V gene: TRBV18; CDR3 DNA: TGTGCCAGCTCACCATCGGGGGGCAACATCGAAGCTTTCTTT; CDR3 protein: CASSPSGGNIEAFF
J gene: TRBJ2-2; D gene: TRBD1; clone size: .; V gene: TRBV6-5; CDR3 DNA: TGTGCCAGCAGTTACACGACAGGGGTTAAGCTGTTTTTT; CDR3 protein: CASSYTTGVKLFF
J gene: TRBJ1-1; D gene: .; clone size: once; V gene: TRBV14; CDR3 DNA: TGTGCCAGCAGCCCCCTCGCGGGGGGAAAGAACACTGAAGCTTTCTTT; CDR3 protein: CASSPLAGGKNTEAFF
J gene: TRBJ1-1; D gene: .; clone size: .; V gene: TRBV30; CDR3 DNA: TGTGCCTGGAGGGGGGCAGAGAACACTGAAGCTTTCTTT; CDR3 protein: CAWRGAENTEAFF
J gene: TRBJ2-3; D gene: TRBD2; clone size: .; V gene: TRBV5-4; CDR3 DNA: TGTGCCAGCAGCCAGGGACTAGCGGGGACAGATACGCAGTATTTT; CDR3 protein: CASSQGLAGTDTQYF
J gene: TRBJ1-2; D gene: TRBD1; clone size: .; V gene: TRBV30; CDR3 DNA: TGTGCCTGGTCCCGGGACAGGGGAGGGTATGGCTACACCTTC; CDR3 protein: CAWSRDRGGYGYTF
J gene: TRBJ2-7; D gene: TRBD1; clone size: .; V gene: TRBV27; CDR3 DNA: TGTGCCAGCAGACCCTGGGACAGGACCTACGAGCAGTACTTC; CDR3 protein: CASRPWDRTYEQYF
J gene: TRBJ2-5; D gene: TRBD1; clone size: .; V gene: TRBV5-5; CDR3 DNA: TGTGCCAGCAGCTTACAGGGGGCTTTGGAGACCCAGTACTTC; CDR3 protein: CASSLQGALETQYF
J gene: TRBJ1-2; D gene: .; clone size: .; V gene: TRBV19; CDR3 DNA: TGTGCCAGTAGTACCAACGGGGAACTAGCTAACTATGGCTACACCTTC; CDR3 protein: CASSTNGELANYGYTF
J gene: TRBJ1-1; D gene: .; clone size: .; V gene: TRBV5-1; CDR3 DNA: TGCGCCAGCAAGAGGGAACGGAACACTGAAGCTTTCTTT; CDR3 protein: CASKRERNTEAFF